What follows describes a single TCR beta chain. The count of this clone is one. It has no known antigen specificity. Base qualities were left out, and no much larger clone turns up one base away. The cohort was made up of 666 healthy bone marrow donors. All cohort members were sampled while nominally healthy, although unrecorded immune exposures were likely present. The donor tested CMV seronegative and was one of the 352 seronegative cohort members. Each donor provided a peripheral blood sample, and peripheral blood mononuclear cells were used for TCR beta sequencing. Genomic DNA extraction from the blood cell samples was performed with the Qiagen DNeasy Blood Extraction Kit. Germline trimming amounts to 0 bases on V and 7 bases on J, with 10 as the count of junction bases outside the gene matches. CDR1 is given as SGHDT and CDR2 as YYEEEE, both from the germline V gene. Taken from cysteine to phenylalanine, the CDR3 has 18 residues. The retained sequence is limited to the CDR3, 54 bases, with the frame set at the first base.

This entry comes from a study of cytomegalovirus exposure and HLA in healthy donors (dated by TCRdb to about 2017). For the study in its entirety: An earlier analysis of approximately 640 of the donors reported 250 to 350 Gb of sequence data and 120 million or so unique TCR beta sequences from some 180 million T cells. To predict cytomegalovirus infection status, the study brought together high-throughput TCR immunosequencing, statistical association of individual TCRs with disease status, and machine learning. The study aimed to test whether signatures of past pathogen exposure could be identified by cataloging public T cell receptors. Typing coverage differed by locus: A, B, C, DRB1 and DQB1 were typed in roughly 620-630 donors, DQA1 in 522, DPA1 in approximately 610, and DPB1 in approximately 450. Among 300 to 450 genotyped donors of the cohort, an average of around 240,000 unique TCR beta nucleotide sequences were sequenced per donor, roughly 20% of them non-productive. Because of strong linkage in the cohort, a few DR-DQ haplotypes were treated as single units for association and clustering. The later analysis used no new phenotypic data to find candidate immune exposures, relying instead on TCR beta sequences and their occurrence across donors. Donor age, sex, ethnicity and CMV serostatus were collected together with the repertoire data. Roughly 300 gigabases of sequencing data and around 85 million unique TCR sequences made up an early release that covered about 640 HLA-typed donors. All discovery cohort repertoires had been generated using a single sequencing platform. Besides the first cohort of 500 to 700 subjects, a separate validation cohort made up of 120 different subjects was used. Genome-wide SNP genotypes for about 65% of the roughly 670 donors were used in a later genetic analysis, which treated that subset as a discovery cohort. Using immunosequencing, the study profiled T cell repertoires from 640 or so subjects and related those repertoires to cytomegalovirus serostatus. HLA typing included class I and class II loci at four-digit resolution. In an earlier analysis of 550 to 700 of the donors, high-throughput TCR beta sequencing was used to judge whether each TCR beta V gene segment behaved as functional or pseudogenic. To study patterns of TCR occurrence, a later analysis re-analyzed previously published TCR beta repertoires from around 700 donors and added high-resolution HLA genotyping. Among the roughly 410 genotyped donors, under 90% belonged to the genetic ancestry cluster associated with self-reported Caucasian donors.

The paper as a whole reports these results and caveats: In the study, approximately 160 TCR beta chains were listed as associated with cytomegalovirus. A later genetic analysis reported fewer N-insertions in productive TCRs among donors in an Asian-associated ancestry cluster than the 666-donor mean. In a later analysis, HLA-associated TCR beta chains were found to be more clonally expanded and to have lower generation probabilities than equally common non-associated chains. When HLA alleles, especially DR and DQ, strongly co-occurred, TCR associations were difficult to assign to individual alleles. According to a later analysis, parvovirus B19, influenza, CMV and Epstein-Barr virus appeared linked to several top co-occurrence clusters. Linkage disequilibrium might explain the correlated functional status among segregating V segments, but an unknown experimental factor could not be ruled out. Specific HLA alleles were associated with 16,951 TCR beta sequences at a false discovery rate of 0.05 in a later analysis. The authors suggested that the approach could potentially be extended to other disease states and immunological phenotypes. While some public TCRs were present in many individuals, most TCR sequences turned up only very rarely across donors. A later analysis found that TCR association rates varied across HLA loci, with DRB1 alleles showing the most associated TCRs and HLA-C alleles the fewest. A cluster of highly shared sequence variants was judged likely to represent a technical artifact of the sequencing pipeline. Presence/absence analyses assumed roughly uniform sequencing depth across donors, an assumption that may not hold. Broadly in line with IMGT annotations, most TCR beta V segments showed up in productive rearrangements about 90% or about 30% of the time in an earlier analysis of some 590 of the donors. Immune exposure information for the cohort was limited to CMV serostatus. HLA typing was unavailable for some donors at each locus, so association tests used only the typed subset. In a later analysis, most CMV-associated TCR beta chains were found to appear HLA-restricted, with HLA associations seemingly driven largely by CMV exposure. In vitro tests confirmed that a few of the cytomegalovirus-associated TCR beta chains recognize cytomegalovirus antigens. Some IMGT-functional V segments, including TRBV6-2 and TRBV6-3, could not be told apart with the 87-base-pair reads, so those segments were excluded. V-gene and J-gene trimming of TCR beta chains was associated with a missense DCLRE1C variant in a later genetic analysis, and the association was replicated in an independent cohort. The earlier analysis of about 600 of the donors excluded roughly 17 rarely observed V segments, including chromosome 9 orphons, because counts were too low. A further reported finding was that TCR beta sequences accurately predicted the HLA-A and HLA-B alleles for most subjects in the first cohort. The cohort was sequenced for TCR beta chains only, and without alpha or paired-chain data the features that could be detected were limited. The classifier was reported to diagnose cytomegalovirus status with high specificity and sensitivity in both the original cohort and the validation cohort.

Library preparation employed the immunoSEQ multiplex PCR assay. For the multiplex PCR, a mixture combining 60 forward primers for TCR Vbeta segments and 13 reverse primers for TCR Jbeta segments was used. The CDR3 region of rearranged TCR beta genes was amplified from genomic DNA with a multiplex PCR assay. The amplified TCR beta libraries were sequenced on the Illumina HiSeq System as 87-base-pair reads. The paper's processing steps were these. A later analysis tallied 80 million to 95 million unique TCR beta chains across the 660 or so repertoires, and about 12 million of those chains were shared by two or more donors. Raw reads were error-corrected and collapsed into unique sequences by a nearest-neighbor algorithm in which closely related sequences were merged to remove PCR and sequencing errors. V, D and J gene segments were assigned by aligning CDR3 sequences to IMGT reference sequences. Each retained sequence needed at least a six-nucleotide match to both a V gene segment and a J gene segment. A rearrangement was called productive if the CDR3 had no stop codons and remained in frame with V and J, and every other rearrangement was called non-productive. CDR3 was defined by IMGT convention, running from the second conserved V-encoded cysteine to the conserved J-encoded phenylalanine. In an earlier analysis of around 600 of the donors, sequences lacking an unambiguous match to a single V gene segment were excluded. In an earlier analysis of several hundred of the donors, V segments were called functional above 56.7% productive rearrangements and were called segregating when the between-donor standard deviation exceeded 5%. A statistical classification framework was built to diagnose cytomegalovirus status from the catalog of TCR beta chain sequences. A later analysis assigned V and J genes by comparing TCR nucleotide sequences with IMGT/GENE-DB human TR gene sequences. A later analysis assigned CDR3 sequences and most-parsimonious VDJ recombination scenarios with the TCRdist pipeline. In a later analysis, every TCR beta chain was defined by the combination of its CDR3 amino acid sequence and its V-gene family, and reads without a unique V-gene family were dropped. To address suspected cross-contamination and a sequencing artifact, a later analysis removed 592 highly shared, low-generation-probability nucleotide sequences. For each public chain, a later analysis derived a clonal expansion index from normalized ranks of inferred template counts within each repertoire. A later analysis computed generation probabilities with a VDJ recombination model fitted to out-of-frame rearrangements, and checked the results against IGoR. In a later analysis, TCR-TCR, TCR-HLA and TCR-CMV co-occurrence was scored with hypergeometric tests, and a repertoire-size bias correction was applied to TCR pairs. False discovery rates were estimated in a later analysis by permuting HLA or CMV assignments 20 times. In a later analysis, co-occurring TCRs were grouped using DBSCAN, with TCRdist sequence similarity added in when clustering inside HLA-allele-positive subsets. For co-occurrence clustering, repertoires with fewer than 30,000 or more than 120,000 public chains were excluded, along with roughly 5 repertoires with anomalous nucleotide sharing. TCRdb mirrors the immuneACCESS table, restricted to in-frame sequences. Some clones are absent from its copies; in checked studies, under half trace to an unresolved V gene, and the reason for the others is unknown. V and J calls and clone size come straight from that table; D and trimming were deduced from the DNA. The sample table shows about 250,000 clones, and about 80% are seen once. Together, the top ten hold about 0.3% of the sample.

The clonotype comes from a girl aged 2-10 years in good health and CMV-seronegative. The V gene is TRBV5-6 and the J gene is TRBJ2-2, and 12 junction bases match TRBD2. The material sequenced was PBMCs. The base sequence is TGTGCCAGCAGCTTGGATTGGCCTAGCGGGGGGGCCGGCGGGGAGCTGTTTTTT. It encodes CASSLDWPSGGAGGELFF. Joined to the reference TRBV5-6 and TRBJ2-2 proteins, this CDR3 gives the full variable domain: DAGVTQSPTHLIKTRGQQVTLRCSPKSGHDTVSWYQQALGQGPQFIFQYYEEEERQRGNFPDRFSGHQFPNYSSELNVNALLLGDSALYLCASSLDWPSGGAGGELFFGEGSRLTVL.